These 2 T cell receptor beta chains share one sample of origin, sequenced in a study of beta chain features in type 1 diabetes. Broader study findings: Across all four CD4+ subsets, people with type 1 diabetes showed modestly shorter TCRB CDR3s.

These receptors lack a known antigen. TCRB transcripts that were expressed got sequenced, as all of the isolated RNA had been reverse transcribed. Sequenced by immunoSEQ multiplex PCR; TCRdb stores in-frame clones only, minus some. The sample yields some 350,000 clones, 9.5% to 10% seen once. Sequenced: central memory CD4+ T cells from blood. The source is a man younger than 40 with type 1 diabetes.

This clone has more than one count but fewer than ten. The chain joins TRBV10-3 to TRBJ1-3; tentatively, D is TRBD1 (6 bases). Trimming removed 3 bases from V and 2 bases from J, with 14 bases in between. CDR1 and CDR2 from the germline V gene are ENHRY and SYGVKD. This CDR3 spans 16 amino acids. In DNA, the CDR3 is TGTGCCATCAGTGAAGGCGTCAGGGGCGCTGGAAACACCATATATTTT. Its protein product is CAISEGVRGAGNTIYF.

This clone appeared a few times. The chain recombines TRBV7-8 with TRBJ1-2; weak D call: TRBD1 (5 bases). Trimming removed 3 bases from V and 4 bases from J, with 12 bases in between. Germline CDR1 SGHVS, CDR2 FQNEAQ. This CDR3 region has 14 residues. The CDR3 spells CASSFRDGLYGYTF. The CDR3 nucleotides read TGTGCCAGCAGCTTTAGGGACGGACTCTATGGCTACACCTTC.